Listed below are T cell receptor beta chains from one sample, sequenced in a study of cytomegalovirus exposure and HLA in healthy donors. The protocol was immunoSEQ multiplex PCR, while the TCRdb copy is restricted to in-frame clones and leaves out a portion. In the table there are 120,000 to 150,000 clones, approximately 79% of which are singletons. What was sequenced was PBMCs. The receptor source for this set is a woman between 40 and 55 years old in good health and CMV-seropositive. CDR3s include the opening cysteine and the closing phenylalanine or tryptophan. Fields, in order: D gene, V gene, J gene, CDR3 DNA, CDR3 protein. A D gene is named only where the DNA matches it firmly.

-	TRBV9	TRBJ2-1	TGTGCCAGCAGCGTAGGGCCCCACAATGAGCAGTTCTTC	CASSVGPHNEQFF
TRBD2	TRBV19	TRBJ2-7	TGTGCCAGTAGTATCCGACTAGCGGAGTCTTACGAGCAGTACTTC	CASSIRLAESYEQYF
-	TRBV9	TRBJ1-3	TGTGCCAGCAGCGTAGGAGATCGCACGGACACCATATATTTT	CASSVGDRTDTIYF
TRBD1	TRBV6-5	TRBJ1-1	TGTGCCAGCAGCGCTGACAGGGGAGGGGGAGCTTTCTTT	CASSADRGGGAFF
-	TRBV5-1	TRBJ2-3	TGCGCCAGCAGCCCACGTTCTATTGGTGACACAGATACGCAGTATTTT	CASSPRSIGDTDTQYF
TRBD2	TRBV28	TRBJ2-1	TGTGCCAGCAGTTTATCCACTAGCGGGGGATCTTTTGCTGAGCAGTTCTTC	CASSLSTSGGSFAEQFF
-	TRBV18	TRBJ1-2	TGTGCCAGCTCACCAAAACGATCCGTGACAGACTATGGCTACACCTTC	CASSPKRSVTDYGYTF
TRBD1	TRBV6-1	TRBJ1-2	TGTGCCAGCAGTGCCTCAATAGGGGGCTATGGTGGCTACACCTTC	CASSASIGGYGGYTF
-	TRBV5-1	TRBJ2-5	TGCGCCAGCAGCTTGGAAAGGGGGCAAGAGACCCAGTACTTC	CASSLERGQETQYF
-	TRBV30	TRBJ2-1	TGTGCCTGGAGTGGGCTAGCTCGGAATGAGCAGTTCTTC	CAWSGLARNEQFF
TRBD1	TRBV19	TRBJ2-2	TGTGCCAGTAGTGCCCGGACAGGGCCCGGGGAGCTGTTTTTT	CASSARTGPGELFF
TRBD1	TRBV19	TRBJ1-1	TGTGCCAGTAGTCAAGACAGGGGACGAGCTTTCTTT	CASSQDRGRAFF
-	TRBV7-9	TRBJ2-7	TGTTCCAGCAGCTTATCCGACTTCGAGCAGTACTTC	CSSSLSDFEQYF
TRBD2	TRBV7-9	TRBJ2-7	TGTGCCAGCAGCCTTAGCGGGGCCATGACCTACGAGCAGTACTTC	CASSLSGAMTYEQYF